This paragraph reports one T cell receptor beta chain. Its antigen remains unidentified. Base-call qualities are not available, and no considerably larger clone is one nucleotide away. No immune events, such as infections, were documented for the healthy donors during the collection period. Time-dependent variance in a beta-binomial model of T-cell clone differential abundance was calibrated using healthy-donor blood repertoires as a training cohort. The training cohort comprised some 10 healthy donors, 3 female and 7 male. Donor ages ranged from about 25 to 64 years, with an average of about 41 years. Whole blood, obtained from a commercial supplier, was collected from each healthy donor at three time points spaced roughly 2 weeks apart. For immunosequencing, genomic DNA was extracted from whole blood that had not been sorted. TCRbeta CDR3 regions were profiled with the immunoSEQ Assay using bias-controlled multiplex PCR amplification of genomic DNA. Per the source publication's procedure: To quantify the absolute abundance of each unique TCRbeta CDR3 region, the sequences were collapsed and filtered. Differential abundance was tested with two models: a binomial (Fisher-equivalent) model and a beta-binomial model that adds time-dependent variance fitted from healthy donors. Any clone with fewer than 5 combined templates was excluded, and a clone was called differentially abundant if its Benjamini-Hochberg FDR was below 0.01. Beta-binomial variance was modeled as a function of total template count across the two samples using the form v = (b*log(k)+a)^2. TCRdb's version of the immuneACCESS table is confined to in-frame rearrangements and falls short of the full clone set. An unresolved V gene accounts for under half of the shortfall where checked; the remainder is of unknown origin. V and J calls and clone size come straight from that table; D and trimming were deduced from the DNA. The sample table records around 60,000 clones; over 80% of these occur just once. Over 15% of the sample is held by the ten biggest clonotypes.

The data belong to a study of identifying expanded T cells in peripheral blood (dated by TCRdb to between 2018 and 2020). With respect to the entire study: Technical replicates were generated by sequencing separate aliquots of the same genomic DNA pool, and four replicates were compared pairwise. Study-wide conclusions, independent of this receptor: The authors expected biological variance in healthy repertoires might increase further over much longer intervals such as months to years. Between technical replicates the binomial model flagged approximately 1.2 differentially abundant clones, whereas over roughly two weeks the binomial model flagged about 16.4 and over roughly 4 weeks approximately 20. Across all healthy-donor time intervals, the beta-binomial model significantly cut both the number of clones called differentially abundant and the false-positive rate. In all healthy donors, the variance in clone template counts between samples taken roughly 14 days apart rose significantly as total template count increased.

Sequencing was performed on blood. This clonotype was obtained from a person aged 18 to 75 in good health.

The nucleotides are TGTGCCAGCAGCCCGACGACTAAAGCGGGCTTGGCCAAAAACATTCAGTACTTC. Translated, this gives CASSPTTKAGLAKNIQYF. The chain employs TRBV7-2 and TRBJ2-4, with TRBD2 perhaps the D gene, on 6 matching bases. In the germline V gene, CDR1 corresponds to SGHTA and CDR2 to FQGNSA. The germline ends are 21 bases apart after V is trimmed by 5 bases and J by 1 base. The CDR3, from cysteine to phenylalanine, totals 18 residues. The CDR3 DNA has 54 bases and is translated from base 1.